The clone carrying this T cell receptor (beta chain) has a handful of counts. Construction of the TCRbeta library involved unique molecular identifiers. TCRdb processed the PCR reads anew with MiXCR; each CDR3 protein has one entry. The sample holds 450,000 to 700,000 distinct CDR3 sequences, over 20% seen once. The data are from a study of T-cell reconstitution after alpha-beta-depleted transplantation in children. This TCR was sampled from a boy younger than two with Wiskott-Aldrich syndrome, due to receive a stem cell transplant. The specimen comprised PBMCs, sampled before TCRalphabeta/CD19-depleted stem cell transplant.

The CDR3 protein is CASRGSGTDNYEQYF. CDR3 sequence (DNA): TGTGCCTCCCGCGGATCCGGGACGGATAACTACGAGCAGTACTTC. The chain combines TRBV27 with TRBJ2-7; D possibly uses TRBD1 or TRBD2 (5 bases each). This CDR3 comprises 15 residues. Germline V gene data show CDR1 as MNHEY and CDR2 as SMNVEV (reference sequence). V was trimmed by 11 bases and J by 3 bases, leaving 23 bases between them.